The sequence of this T cell receptor (beta chain) was determined in a study of T cells after yellow fever vaccination. General study findings and limits: There was a small share of clonotypes that showed up in both the CD4 and CD8 compartments. The study noted that FACS-sorted repertoires could contain abundant clonotypes contaminating from the bulk population. The study re-detected most primary-vaccination clones after the booster (around 96% CD4, roughly 91% CD8).

The germline CDR1 and CDR2 sequences are LNHNV and YYDKDF (reference sequence). The CDR3 sequence is 15 residues long. J lost 5 bases, V lost 5 bases, and 10 bases had no gene match. TCRdb reanalysed the 5' RACE reads using MiXCR and keeps one entry per CDR3 protein. Seen here are about 160,000 distinct CDR3 sequences, approximately 9.9% observed once, and the top ten hold about a third. This clonotype was observed a few times. Its antigen is currently unknown. The chain has TRBV15 and TRBJ2-5; 8 nucleotides line up with TRBD1. The specimen was CD8+ T cells sorted from PBMCs, collected 45 days after the yellow fever booster vaccination. The TCR originated in a young man who received the YFV17D yellow fever vaccine. CDR3 nucleotides: TGTGCCACCAGCTCCCTACTCAGGGGGCAGGAGACCCAGTACTTC. This sequence encodes CATSSLLRGQETQYF.